This paragraph reports one TCR beta chain. Its antigen remains unidentified. This specimen comes from a study of blood T cells in healthy people across ages. Sample-barcoded 5' priming and a J-beta primer mix drove a second PCR of about 6 to 11 cycles. From the 5' RACE reads, TCRdb called clonotypes with MiXCR, one entry per CDR3 protein. The sample yields hundreds of thousands of distinct CDR3 sequences, around 43% seen once. Points from the study as a whole: Diversity of TCR beta per million T cells declined in a roughly linear way with age.

CDR1 and CDR2 from the germline V gene are LGHDT and YNNKEL (reference sequence). V shed 3 bases and J 4 bases; nucleotides not matched to a gene: 9. The CDR3 has 17 amino acids. V is TRBV3-1 and J is TRBJ1-1, with 12 positions matching TRBD1. The receptor's source is a man of 80 years or more in good health. Source material: blood. The CDR3 sequence: CASSHGRDRGRGTEAFF. The DNA for the CDR3 is TGTGCCAGCAGCCACGGCAGGGACAGGGGGCGCGGCACTGAAGCTTTCTTT.